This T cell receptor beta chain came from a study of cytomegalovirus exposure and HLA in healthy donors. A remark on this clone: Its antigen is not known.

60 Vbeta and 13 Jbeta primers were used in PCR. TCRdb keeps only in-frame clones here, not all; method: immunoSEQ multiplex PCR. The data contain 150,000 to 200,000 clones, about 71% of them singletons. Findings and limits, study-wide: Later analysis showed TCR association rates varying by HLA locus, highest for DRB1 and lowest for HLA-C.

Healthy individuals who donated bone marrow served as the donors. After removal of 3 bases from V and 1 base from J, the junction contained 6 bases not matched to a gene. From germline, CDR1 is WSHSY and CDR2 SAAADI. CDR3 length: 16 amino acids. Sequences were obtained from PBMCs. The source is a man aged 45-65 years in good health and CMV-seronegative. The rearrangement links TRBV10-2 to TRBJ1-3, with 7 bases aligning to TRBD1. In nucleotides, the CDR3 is TGCGCCAGCAGTGACATCTCAGGGGGATCTGGAAACACCATATATTTT. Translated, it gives CASSDISGGSGNTIYF.